The 17 T cell receptor beta chains listed next were all sequenced from one sample in a study of T cell repertoires in cytomegalovirus infection. Antigens of these TCRs are unknown. TCRdb passed the reads through MiXCR, listing each CDR3 protein once. Here the sample spans 300,000 to 400,000 distinct CDR3 sequences, just under 30% being singletons. Here the sequenced sample was cultured PBMCs, taken from culture after CMV antigen stimulation. The receptors were gathered from a human donor in good health (CMV status not recorded). Some clones in this sample may be carry-over from other donors' samples.

This clonotype was seen only a few times. The V and J genes are TRBV11-1 and TRBJ2-5; D is possibly TRBD2 (6 bases). This CDR3 spans 15 amino acids. CDR1 and CDR2 (germline): SGHAT, FQDESV (reference sequence). Trimming took 3 bases from V and 1 from J, leaving 12 bases between them. CDR3 sequence reads: CASSFQPGSQETQYF. CDR3 sequence (DNA): TGTGCCAGCAGCTTCCAACCCGGGAGCCAAGAGACCCAGTACTTC.

This clonotype occurred a few times. Germline is not matched at one junction end, which may reflect a read error. This chain uses TRBV27 with TRBJ1-1; the match to TRBD1 covers 8 bases. Per the germline V gene, CDR1 is MNHEY and CDR2 is SMNVEV (reference sequence). The CDR3 loop spans 13 amino acids. CDR3 coding DNA: TGTGCCAGCAGTTACGGACAGGGTGCTGACGCTTTCTTT. Amino acid sequence: CASSYGQGADAFF.

This clonotype was found once. CDR3 sequence: CASSPTQTSGIEVVGAGELFF. The CDR3 nucleotides are TGTGCCAGCAGTCCCACTCAAACTAGCGGGATAGAGGTGGTGGGGGCCGGGGAGCTGTTTTTT. The chain is built from TRBV27 and TRBJ2-2; 10 positions agree with TRBD2. The germline V gene has CDR1 MNHEY and CDR2 SMNVEV (reference sequence). The trim removed 5 bases at V and 6 bases at J, leaving 24 bases unmatched. The CDR3 runs to 21 residues.

Many counts were recorded for this clonotype. The chain links TRBV11-2 to TRBJ2-7; D gene uncertain. Trimming removed 2 bases from V and 5 bases from J, with 10 bases in between. The CDR3 sequence is 13 residues long. Germline CDR1 SGHAT, CDR2 FQNNGV. This chain's CDR3 is CASSLRAFDEQYF. The CDR3 coding sequence is TGTGCCAGCAGCTTAAGGGCTTTCGACGAGCAGTACTTC.

This clonotype was seen repeatedly, ten times or more. The V gene is TRBV7-2, the J gene TRBJ2-1; D is unclear. The CDR3 spans 12 residues. Per the germline V gene, CDR1 is SGHTA and CDR2 is FQGNSA. Trimming left V 4 bases short and J 3 bases short, with 4 bases between. CDR3 protein: CASSSNYNEQFF. The CDR3, as DNA: TGTGCCAGCAGCTCGAACTACAATGAGCAGTTCTTC.

V is TRBV5-1 and J is TRBJ1-1, with D maybe TRBD1 (6 bases). Germline V gene data show CDR1 as SGHRS and CDR2 as YFSETQ. The CDR3 contains 15 residues. Trimming pared 4 bases from V and 1 base from J, leaving 14 bases between. This chain's CDR3 is CASSPGGGENTEAFF. The CDR3 nucleotides read TGCGCCAGCAGCCCCGGAGGGGGGGAGAACACTGAAGCTTTCTTT.

The chain joins TRBV11-2 to TRBJ2-7; TRBD1 matches at 7 bases. CDR1 SGHAT and CDR2 FQNNGV come from the germline V gene. Germline trimming cut 5 bases from V and 3 bases from J; bases unmatched to any gene: 7. There are 14 residues in the CDR3. The CDR3 protein is CASSVGTANYEQYF. For the CDR3, the DNA is TGTGCCAGCAGCGTCGGGACAGCTAACTACGAGCAGTACTTC.

This clonotype came up a few times. V and J are TRBV5-1 and TRBJ2-5; D may match TRBD1 or TRBD2 (6 bases each). The germline gives CDR1 SGHRS, CDR2 YFSETQ. Trimming removed 2 bases from V and 2 bases from J, with 10 bases in between. The CDR3 spans 14 residues. Written as DNA, the CDR3 is TGCGCCAGCAGCTTCGGGGGCCCGCAAGAGACCCAGTACTTC. This sequence encodes CASSFGGPQETQYF.

V is TRBV4-1 and J is TRBJ1-1; TRBD1 aligns across 12 bases. V lost 3 bases to trimming and J lost 5 bases; unmatched junction nucleotides: 4. The germline V gene has CDR1 MGHRA and CDR2 YSYEKL. The CDR3 is made up of 15 amino acids. CDR3 region: CASSHPGQGATEAFF. The CDR3 bases are TGCGCCAGCAGCCATCCGGGACAGGGGGCTACTGAAGCTTTCTTT.

This rearrangement joins TRBV28 to TRBJ1-3; D not certain. V was shortened by 5 bases and J by 4 bases, with 15 bases between the two germline ends. The length of the CDR3 is 15 residues. The germline CDR1 and CDR2 sequences are MDHEN and SYDVKM. The CDR3 is CASSPAAAGGNTIYF. DNA of the CDR3: TGTGCCAGCAGTCCCGCCGCGGCGGGCGGAAACACCATATATTTT.

The chain has TRBV27 and TRBJ1-5, with a tentative D call TRBD1 (6 bases). CDR1 and CDR2 (germline): MNHEY, SMNVEV (reference sequence). Trimming took off 5 bases at V and 4 bases at J, with 18 bases between the two ends. The CDR3 is 16 amino acids. The CDR3 protein is CASSPSKGERNQPQHF. The CDR3 coding sequence is TGTGCCAGCAGTCCCTCTAAGGGGGAGAGAAATCAGCCCCAGCATTTT.

The rearrangement uses TRBV27 and TRBJ2-1, with TRBD1 matching 7 bases. Trimming cost V 3 bases and J 10 bases; bases outside gene matches: 3. Germline lookup yields CDR1 MNHEY and CDR2 SMNVEV (reference sequence). The CDR3 spans 12 residues. CDR3 sequence reads: CASSFLDREQFF. The CDR3 coding sequence is TGTGCCAGCAGTTTCCTGGACAGGGAGCAGTTCTTC.

The genes are TRBV19 and TRBJ1-5, with a weak D call TRBD1 (6 bases). CDR1 is LNHDA and CDR2 is SQIVND in the germline V gene (reference sequence). The CDR3 extends over 13 amino acids. The V end lost 1 base, the J end lost 5 bases, and 6 bases lay between the germline ends. Written as DNA, the CDR3 is TGTGCCAGTAGTATAGCAGGGGATCAGCCCCAGCATTTT. Translating it yields CASSIAGDQPQHF.

This clonotype was observed a handful of times. V usage is TRBV6-1 and J usage is TRBJ2-1, with 10 positions matching TRBD1. Trimming cost V 3 bases and J 5 bases; bases outside gene matches: 4. Germline lookup yields CDR1 MNHNS and CDR2 SASEGT. The CDR3 spans 15 residues. The CDR3 DNA is TGTGCCAGCAGTGAGGGACAGGGGCTCCACAATGAGCAGTTCTTC. Protein product: CASSEGQGLHNEQFF.

The chain uses TRBV6-6 and TRBJ1-3; D unresolved. The germline gives CDR1 MNHNY, CDR2 SVGAGI (reference sequence). V was pared by 0 bases and J by 0 bases, with 3 bases between. CDR3 length: 14 residues. Here the CDR3 reads CASSYSVSGNTIYF. The CDR3 coding sequence is TGTGCCAGCAGTTACTCCGTCTCTGGAAACACCATATATTTT.

The V call is TRBV3-1, the J call TRBJ1-2; D remains unclear. This CDR3 comprises 13 residues. V lost 0 bases to trimming and J lost 8 bases, with 10 bases between them. The V gene's germline CDR1 is LGHDT and CDR2 YNNKEL (reference sequence). CDR3 bases: TGTGCCAGCAGCCAAGATATGGGGATGGGCTACACCTTC. It encodes CASSQDMGMGYTF. Drawing the rest from reference TRBV3-1 and TRBJ1-2, the complete variable domain is DTAVSQTPKYLVTQMGNDKSIKCEQNLGHDTMYWYKQDSKKFLKIMFSYNNKELIINETVPNRFSPKSPDKAHLNLHINSLELGDSAVYFCASSQDMGMGYTFGSGTRLTVV.

This clonotype appeared a few times. The chain joins TRBV19 to TRBJ2-2; 9 bases are a match to TRBD1. The CDR3 loop spans 12 amino acids. CDR1 and CDR2 from the germline V gene are LNHDA and SQIVND (reference sequence). The ends lost 6 bases at V and 9 bases at J; junction bases unmatched: 2. This CDR3 is CASSTGGWELFF. The CDR3 nucleotides read TGTGCCAGTAGCACAGGGGGCTGGGAGCTGTTTTTT.